This T cell receptor beta chain was recovered during a study of blood T cell repertoires in COVID-19. The germline V and J ends were trimmed by 5 bases and 2 bases, with 15 bases remaining between them. This CDR3 has 15 residues. CDR1 and CDR2 from the germline V gene are MNHEY and SVGAGI. Profiling relied on immunoSEQ multiplex PCR, and the TCRdb table lists in-frame clones only, not all of them. The sample includes 200,000 to 250,000 clones, approximately 90% of them seen just once. The sequence was obtained from a woman under 30 in a cohort exposed to, infected with or recovered from COVID-19 (not recorded which). The sequenced sample consisted of PBMCs or T cells enriched from blood (not recorded which). This chain connects TRBV6-5 to TRBJ1-2, with a tentative D call TRBD1 (6 bases). In nucleotides, the CDR3 is TGTGCCAGCAGTCTACAGGGTAGCGGGAACTATGGCTACACCTTC. Translated, it gives CASSLQGSGNYGYTF.